One sample yielded the 17 T cell receptor beta chains listed below, sequenced in a study of radiation and T cells in renal cell carcinoma (dated by TCRdb to the early 2020s). The meaning of the sample's time point label: baseline pretreatment blood. Explained via the paper, the treatment or condition label denotes: 15 Gy SBRT to primary tumor, nephrectomy 4 weeks later. Library preparation employed the immunoSEQ multiplex PCR assay. TCRdb mirrors the immuneACCESS table, restricted to in-frame sequences. Some clones are absent from its copies; in checked studies, under half trace to an unresolved V gene, and the reason for the others is unknown. The sample data list 100,000 to 150,000 clones, and 82% of these were observed just once. Around 2.8% of the sample belongs to the ten largest clones. The sequencing used blood, collected from a patient whose treatment included radiotherapy and nephrectomy. These receptors were taken from a woman aged 60-70 years with renal cell carcinoma.

The chain employs TRBV28 and TRBJ2-1, with 14 bases lining up with TRBD2. The CDR3 has 15 amino acids. The V and J ends lost 6 bases and 8 bases, in that order; junction bases with no gene match: 6. CDR1 MDHEN and CDR2 SYDVKM come from the germline V gene. CDR3 DNA: TGTGCCAGCAGACGGGGACTAGCGGGAGTCCATGAGCAGTTCTTC. It codes for CASRRGLAGVHEQFF.

The J gene is TRBJ1-4, the V gene TRBV15; no definite D call. This CDR3 is built from 16 residues. Trimming took off 0 bases at V and 7 bases at J, with 15 bases between the two ends. From germline, CDR1 is LNHNV and CDR2 YYDKDF (reference sequence). The DNA of the CDR3 is TGTGCCACCAGCAGAGAATATCCGACAAGGGCTGAAAAACTGTTTTTT. Protein sequence: CATSREYPTRAEKLFF.

As to this clone: The junction departs from the called germline gene at one end, perhaps through a read error. This chain uses TRBV7-2 with TRBJ1-3; D is ambiguous. Germline CDR1 and CDR2: SGHTA and FQGNSA. This CDR3 has 15 residues. CDR3 DNA: TGTGCCAGCAGCCTAGCGTCCAGTTCTGGAAACACCATATATTTT. Protein: CASSLASSSGNTIYF.

This clone was counted a few times. The chain carries TRBV27 and TRBJ2-3, with TRBD2 identical over 10 bases. This CDR3 comprises 15 residues. V trimming: 2 bases; J trimming: 4 bases; junction bases outside the gene matches: 3. Looked up from germline, CDR1 is MNHEY and CDR2 is SMNVEV (reference sequence). CDR3 bases: TGTGCCAGCAGTTTAGGCGGACTAGCGGCAGATACGCAGTATTTT. The encoded protein is CASSLGGLAADTQYF.

The rearrangement uses TRBV6-5 and TRBJ1-1; TRBD1 might be the D (6 bases). The CDR3 sequence is 11 residues long. The ends were cut back, 4 bases at V and 10 bases at J, with 10 bases in the middle. Germline CDR1 reads MNHEY; CDR2 reads SVGAGI. The CDR3 region has the DNA TGTGCCAGCAGTTCAGGGGTTAGAGCTTTCTTT. Translated, it gives CASSSGVRAFF.

V and J are TRBV11-3 and TRBJ2-2, with D possibly being TRBD2 (6 bases). The CDR3 sequence is 14 residues long. From germline, CDR1 is SGHNT and CDR2 YENEEA. V shed 7 bases and J shed 0 bases, with 9 bases lying between them. The CDR3 nucleotides read TGTGCCAGCACCGGGGGATCGAACACCGGGGAGCTGTTTTTT. This gives the protein CASTGGSNTGELFF.

This clone was recorded a few times. This rearrangement joins TRBV7-9 to TRBJ2-2, with no clear D. The V gene's germline CDR1 is SEHNR and CDR2 FQNEAQ (reference sequence). Deletions cut 5 bases from V and 7 bases from J, with 14 bases between. The CDR3 loop spans 14 amino acids. The CDR3 region is CASSPMAIVGELFF. CDR3 DNA sequence: TGTGCCAGCAGCCCAATGGCGATAGTCGGGGAGCTGTTTTTT.

CDR3 nucleotide sequence: TGCGCCAGCAGTATGGGGTACACTGAAGCTTTCTTT. This gives the protein CASSMGYTEAFF. V and J are TRBV5-1 and TRBJ1-1; D unclear. Trimming took off 5 bases at V and 3 bases at J, with 8 bases between the two ends. CDR3 length: 12 residues. Germline V gene sequence: CDR1 SGHRS, CDR2 YFSETQ. The full variable domain, completed using reference TRBV5-1 and TRBJ1-1, is KAGVTQTPRYLIKTRGQQVTLSCSPISGHRSVSWYQQTPGQGLQFLFEYFSETQRNKGNFPGRFSGRQFSNSRSEMNVSTLELGDSALYLCASSMGYTEAFFGQGTRLTVV.

The V call is TRBV5-4, the J call TRBJ1-2; D uncertain. The CDR3 is 13 residues long. Trimming stripped 3 bases from V and 2 bases from J, with 8 bases between. The germline V gene has CDR1 SGHNT and CDR2 YYREEE (reference sequence). The CDR3 DNA follows: TGTGCCAGCAGCTCTAGGGAGAACTATGGCTACACCTTC. Protein product: CASSSRENYGYTF.

The V gene is TRBV10-3, the J gene TRBJ2-5; 7 bases map to TRBD2. This CDR3 contains 15 residues. Losses at the gene ends were 2 bases for V and 3 bases for J; bases not matched to a gene: 6. The germline V gene encodes CDR1 ENHRY and CDR2 SYGVKD. The CDR3 DNA sequence: TGTGCCATCAGTGAGGGACTAGGTCCCAAAGAGACCCAGTACTTC. Translated: CAISEGLGPKETQYF.

This clone occurred once. The rearrangement uses TRBV5-4 and TRBJ1-2, with D possibly TRBD1 on 6 matching bases. Germline V gives CDR1 SGHNT, CDR2 YYREEE (reference sequence). The CDR3 length is 14 residues. Trimming shortened V by 0 bases and J by 2 bases, and 8 bases separated the two germline ends. The CDR3 sequence is CASSLGQGNYGYTF. The CDR3 nucleotides read TGTGCCAGCAGCTTGGGGCAGGGGAACTATGGCTACACCTTC.

This clone has only a few counts. J is TRBJ2-1 and V is TRBV27, with 14 bases matching TRBD2. Germline V lookup: CDR1 MNHEY, CDR2 SMNVEV (reference sequence). V trimming: 6 bases; J trimming: 7 bases; junction bases outside the gene matches: 8. This CDR3 has 16 residues. CDR3: CASSVTGTSGGNEQFF. CDR3 bases: TGTGCCAGCAGCGTAACGGGGACTAGCGGGGGAAATGAGCAGTTCTTC.

V usage is TRBV4-1 and J usage is TRBJ1-5, with TRBD1 as a possible D gene (5 bases). The germline V gene has CDR1 MGHRA and CDR2 YSYEKL. CDR3 length: 13 amino acids. V shed 4 bases and J shed 6 bases, with 10 bases lying between them. The CDR3 DNA is TGCGCCAGCAGCCCGCCGGGGGGTCAGCCCCAGCATTTT. Translated: CASSPPGGQPQHF.

The chain couples TRBV6-1 to TRBJ1-1, with 8 bases that match TRBD1. The germline V gene has CDR1 MNHNS and CDR2 SASEGT. This CDR3 region has 15 residues. The ends lost 5 bases at V and 0 bases at J; junction bases unmatched: 5. The CDR3 region has the DNA TGTGCCAGCAGTAAAACGACAGGGGTGAACACTGAAGCTTTCTTT. Protein sequence: CASSKTTGVNTEAFF.

The sample holds one count of this clone. CDR3 loop: CATLRTGTGALYGYTF. The CDR3 nucleotides are TGTGCCACCCTCCGAACCGGGACAGGGGCCCTCTATGGCTACACCTTC. The gene calls are TRBV19 and TRBJ1-2, with TRBD1 identical over 10 bases. Trimming removed 10 bases from V and 4 bases from J; junction bases left unmatched: 15. In germline, CDR1 is LNHDA, CDR2 SQIVND (reference sequence). The CDR3 spans 16 residues.

J is TRBJ1-5 and V is TRBV5-1, with unresolved D. The CDR3 runs to 15 residues. The germline V gene has CDR1 SGHRS and CDR2 YFSETQ. Trimming took off 3 bases at V and 2 bases at J, with 12 bases between the two ends. The CDR3 DNA is TGCGCCAGCAGCTACCCCTTGAGGGGCAATCAGCCCCAGCATTTT. The encoded protein is CASSYPLRGNQPQHF.

The chain links TRBV5-1 to TRBJ2-7; D may be TRBD1 or TRBD2 (5 bases each). With 0 bases removed from V and 2 bases from J, the gap between germline ends came to 12 bases. This CDR3 has 15 amino acids. Per germline, CDR1 SGHRS and CDR2 YFSETQ. CDR3 amino acids: CASSLGGKGTYEQYF. The CDR3 region has the DNA TGCGCCAGCAGCTTGGGAGGGAAGGGGACCTACGAGCAGTACTTC. Drawing the rest from reference TRBV5-1 and TRBJ2-7, the complete variable domain is KAGVTQTPRYLIKTRGQQVTLSCSPISGHRSVSWYQQTPGQGLQFLFEYFSETQRNKGNFPGRFSGRQFSNSRSEMNVSTLELGDSALYLCASSLGGKGTYEQYFGPGTRLTVT.